A single sample is the source of the 14 T cell receptor beta chains below, sequenced in a study of identical twins. TCRdb recomputed calls from the 5' RACE reads with MiXCR, one row per CDR3 protein. The sample includes over 500,000 distinct CDR3 sequences, 22% seen only once; the top ten take 0.91%. A further study also used this sample, focusing on T cells expressing NK-cell markers.

The sample consisted of CD4+ T cells sorted from blood. The receptors originated from a woman aged 18-29 years in good health.

To note about this clonotype: One end of the junction is discordant with germline, which a read error may explain. The genes are TRBV5-6 and TRBJ2-5; 8 nucleotides agree with TRBD1. Germline V gives CDR1 SGHDT, CDR2 YYEEEE. The CDR3 has 12 amino acids. Written as DNA, the CDR3 is TGTGCCAGCAGCTTGGACGTGGGACAGGCGAACTTC. It yields the protein CASSLDVGQANF.

This CDR3 is CASSPGGLITGELFF. CDR3 sequence (DNA): TGTGCCAGCAGCCCGGGGGGACTTATAACCGGGGAGCTGTTTTTT. The chain has TRBV7-8 and TRBJ2-2, with TRBD2 matching over 7 bases. The CDR3 has 15 amino acids. Germline-derived CDR1 and CDR2 are SGHVS and FQNEAQ. After removal of 5 bases from V and 5 bases from J, the junction contained 8 bases not matched to a gene.

There are a few counts of this clonotype. J is TRBJ1-2 and V is TRBV15; D might be TRBD1 (6 bases). Germline V lookup: CDR1 LNHNV, CDR2 YYDKDF (reference sequence). The CDR3 loop spans 13 amino acids. Trimming took off 0 bases at V and 6 bases at J, with 8 bases between the two ends. This chain's CDR3 is CATSRDPGDGYTF. CDR3 nucleotide sequence: TGTGCCACCAGCAGAGATCCAGGGGATGGCTACACCTTC.

The rearrangement joins TRBV6-1 to TRBJ2-7; the D is unclear. CDR1 is MNHNS and CDR2 is SASEGT in the germline V gene. The CDR3 covers 13 residues. The V and J ends lost 2 bases and 4 bases respectively, with 9 bases between them. CDR3 DNA sequence: TGTGCCAGCAGTGAAAAAAAGCTTTACGAGCAGTACTTC. Protein: CASSEKKLYEQYF.

The chain couples TRBV12-3 or TRBV12-4 to TRBJ2-5, with TRBD1 matching 7 bases. The CDR3 consists of 13 residues. V shed 6 bases, J shed 5 bases, and the junction held 6 bases outside the gene matches. CDR3 amino acids: CASSPTGMETQYF. CDR3 nucleotides: TGTGCCAGCAGCCCGACAGGGATGGAGACCCAGTACTTC.

This clonotype has a count of ten or more. The genes are TRBV27 and TRBJ1-4; D is unresolved. Per the germline V gene, CDR1 is MNHEY and CDR2 is SMNVEV (reference sequence). This CDR3 region has 15 residues. The germline V and J ends were trimmed by 6 bases and 0 bases, with 11 bases remaining between them. The chain's CDR3 is CASSRAFATNEKLFF. Here the CDR3 DNA reads TGTGCCAGCAGCCGAGCCTTTGCAACTAATGAAAAACTGTTTTTT.

This clonotype was recorded at least ten times. The rearrangement uses TRBV3-1 and TRBJ2-3, with 10 bases aligning to TRBD2. This CDR3 comprises 16 residues. The V gene's germline CDR1 is LGHDT and CDR2 YNNKEL (reference sequence). V was clipped by 3 bases and J by 5 bases; unmatched bases: 8. The CDR3 loop reads CASSQEAGGRGDTQYF. CDR3 in DNA: TGTGCCAGCAGCCAGGAAGCGGGGGGGCGTGGAGATACGCAGTATTTT.

This clonotype was seen only a few times. The genes are TRBV6-1 and TRBJ2-3, with D perhaps matching TRBD1 or TRBD2 (5 bases each). This CDR3 comprises 14 residues. Germline CDR1 MNHNS, CDR2 SASEGT. Trimming removed 10 bases at V and 2 bases at J, with 16 bases between. The CDR3: CATRNEGHTDTQYF. CDR3 nucleotide sequence: TGTGCCACCCGGAACGAGGGGCACACAGATACGCAGTATTTT.

This clonotype was observed a few times. The rearrangement joins TRBV20-1 to TRBJ2-3, with D tentatively TRBD2 (6 bases). Trimming stripped 6 bases from V and 3 bases from J, with 16 bases between. CDR1 DFQATT and CDR2 SNEGSKA come from the germline V gene (reference sequence). CDR3 length: 14 amino acids. The CDR3 bases are TGCAGTGCAAAGGGGCTAGCGAGGACAGATACGCAGTATTTT. It encodes CSAKGLARTDTQYF.

This clonotype was seen a few times. This chain links TRBV12-3 or TRBV12-4 with TRBJ2-4; D remains ambiguous. The CDR3 is made up of 13 amino acids. Trimming shortened V by 7 bases and J by 9 bases, and 16 bases separated the two germline ends. The CDR3 is CASNSRAAGIQYF. The CDR3 coding sequence is TGTGCCAGCAACTCACGGGCAGCCGGCATTCAGTACTTC.

This chain joins TRBV20-1 and TRBJ1-2, with D possibly being TRBD1 (5 bases). The germline V gene has CDR1 DFQATT and CDR2 SNEGSKA (reference sequence). CDR3 length equals 14 residues. The ends were cut back, 0 bases at V and 3 bases at J, with 11 bases in the middle. CDR3 sequence reads: CSARDGGTDYGYTF. The CDR3 bases are TGCAGTGCTAGAGATGGAGGGACGGACTATGGCTACACCTTC.

The rearrangement links TRBV5-1 to TRBJ2-7; 7 bases line up with TRBD1. CDR3 length equals 14 residues. V was clipped by 2 bases and J by 6 bases; unmatched bases: 8. From germline, CDR1 is SGHRS and CDR2 YFSETQ. CDR3 sequence: CASSLGTASGEQYF. CDR3 nucleotide sequence: TGCGCCAGCAGCTTAGGGACAGCTTCGGGCGAGCAGTACTTC. The full variable domain, in which reference TRBV5-1 and TRBJ2-7 provide the parts outside the CDR3, is KAGVTQTPRYLIKTRGQQVTLSCSPISGHRSVSWYQQTPGQGLQFLFEYFSETQRNKGNFPGRFSGRQFSNSRSEMNVSTLELGDSALYLCASSLGTASGEQYFGPGTRLTVT.

This chain links TRBV20-1 with TRBJ1-2, with a possible D match to TRBD1 (5 bases). Per the germline V gene, CDR1 is DFQATT and CDR2 is SNEGSKA (reference sequence). This CDR3 has 14 amino acids. The ends were cut back, 0 bases at V and 8 bases at J, with 16 bases in the middle. The CDR3 DNA sequence: TGCAGTGCTAGAGAACCGGGCCGTCCAGGGGGCTACACCTTC. This sequence encodes CSAREPGRPGGYTF.

This clonotype was counted between two and nine times. J is TRBJ2-1 and V is TRBV20-1; 9 bases are a match to TRBD2. The CDR3 length is 16 residues. Trimming at V came to 1 base and at J to 9 bases, leaving 13 bases not matched to a gene. The germline gives CDR1 DFQATT, CDR2 SNEGSKA (reference sequence). The CDR3 region has the DNA TGCAGTGCTAGAGGAATATCTAGCGGGAAGGAGGGTGAGCAGTTCTTC. Encoded protein: CSARGISSGKEGEQFF.